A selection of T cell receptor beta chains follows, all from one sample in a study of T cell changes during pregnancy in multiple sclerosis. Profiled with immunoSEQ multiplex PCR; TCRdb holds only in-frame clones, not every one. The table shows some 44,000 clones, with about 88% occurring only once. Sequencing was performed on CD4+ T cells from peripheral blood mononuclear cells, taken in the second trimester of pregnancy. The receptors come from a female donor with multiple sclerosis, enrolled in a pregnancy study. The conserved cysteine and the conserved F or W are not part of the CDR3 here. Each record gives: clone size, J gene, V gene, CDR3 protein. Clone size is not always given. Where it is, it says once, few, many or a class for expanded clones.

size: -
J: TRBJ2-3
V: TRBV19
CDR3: ASRLASTDTQY

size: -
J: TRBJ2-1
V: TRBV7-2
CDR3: ASSTSGRGGYNEQF

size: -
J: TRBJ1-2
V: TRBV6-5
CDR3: ASSFYGQTDGYT

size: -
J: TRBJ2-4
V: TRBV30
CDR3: AWSADRGHKNIQY

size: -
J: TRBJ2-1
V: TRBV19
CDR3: ASGPLAGGVEQF

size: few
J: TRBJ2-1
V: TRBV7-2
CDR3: ASSLAETSNQF

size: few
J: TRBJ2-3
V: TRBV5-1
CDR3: ASSSGLAGAGDTQY

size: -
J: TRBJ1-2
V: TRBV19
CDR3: ASREQGDYGYT

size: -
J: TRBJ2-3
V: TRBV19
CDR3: ASSSPTTSREDTQY

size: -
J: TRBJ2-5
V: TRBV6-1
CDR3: ASSGNRGRQETQY

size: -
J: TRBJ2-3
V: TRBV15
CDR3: ATSRAGEFADTQY

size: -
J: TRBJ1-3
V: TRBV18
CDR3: ASSPTGQGASGNTIY

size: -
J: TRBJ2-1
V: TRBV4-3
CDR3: ASSQAGESYNEQF

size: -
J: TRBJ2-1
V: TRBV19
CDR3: ASSGTGFGYEQF

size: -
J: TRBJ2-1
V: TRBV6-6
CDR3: ASSPGTSGGNEQF

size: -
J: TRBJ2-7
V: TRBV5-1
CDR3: ASSSVGLAGGRSYEQY

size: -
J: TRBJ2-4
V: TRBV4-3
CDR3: ASSQDTLLKNIQY

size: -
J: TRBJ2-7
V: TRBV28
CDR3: ASSLIFLGQRTYEQY

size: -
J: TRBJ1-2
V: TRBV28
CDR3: ASSLVGDNYGYT

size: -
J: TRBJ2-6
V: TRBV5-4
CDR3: ASSLGDRSSGANVLT

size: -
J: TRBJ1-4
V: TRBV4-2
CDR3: ASSQTANNEKLF

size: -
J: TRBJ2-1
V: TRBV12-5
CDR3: ASGLVPVGQADNEQF

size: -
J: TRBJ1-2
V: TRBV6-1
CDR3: ASSDGTASSNYGYT

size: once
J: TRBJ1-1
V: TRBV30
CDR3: AWRWGQGAEAF

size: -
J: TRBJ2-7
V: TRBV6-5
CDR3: ASSLKRRDYEQY

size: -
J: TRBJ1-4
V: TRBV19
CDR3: ASSILHRDGEKLF

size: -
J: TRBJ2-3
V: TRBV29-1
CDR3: SVEESGSSTDTQY